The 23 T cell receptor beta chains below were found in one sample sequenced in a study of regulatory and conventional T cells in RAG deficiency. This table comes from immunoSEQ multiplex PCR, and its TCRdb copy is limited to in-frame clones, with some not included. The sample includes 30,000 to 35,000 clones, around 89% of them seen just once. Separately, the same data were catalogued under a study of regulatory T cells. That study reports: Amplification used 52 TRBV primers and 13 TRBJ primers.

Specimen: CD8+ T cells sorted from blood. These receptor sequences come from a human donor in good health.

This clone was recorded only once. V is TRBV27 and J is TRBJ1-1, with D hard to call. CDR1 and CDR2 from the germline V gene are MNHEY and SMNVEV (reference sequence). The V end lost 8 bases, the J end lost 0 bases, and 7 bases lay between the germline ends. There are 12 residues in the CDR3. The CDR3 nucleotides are TGTGCCAGCGCTGGGTTGAACACTGAAGCTTTCTTT. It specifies CASAGLNTEAFF.

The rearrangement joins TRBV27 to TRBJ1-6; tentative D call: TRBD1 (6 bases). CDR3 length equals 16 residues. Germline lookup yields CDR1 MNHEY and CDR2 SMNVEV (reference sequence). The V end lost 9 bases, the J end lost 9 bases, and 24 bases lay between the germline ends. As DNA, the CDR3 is TGTGCCAGGGGGGGGCAGGGGTACTCCCAGGGTTCACCCCTCCACTTT. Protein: CARGGQGYSQGSPLHF.

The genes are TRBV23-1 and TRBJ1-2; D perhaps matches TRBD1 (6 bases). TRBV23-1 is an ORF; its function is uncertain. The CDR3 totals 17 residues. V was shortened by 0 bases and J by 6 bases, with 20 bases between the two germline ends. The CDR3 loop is CASSQSIKHRALDGYTF. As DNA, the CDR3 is TGCGCCAGCAGTCAATCGATTAAGCACAGGGCTTTAGATGGCTACACCTTC.

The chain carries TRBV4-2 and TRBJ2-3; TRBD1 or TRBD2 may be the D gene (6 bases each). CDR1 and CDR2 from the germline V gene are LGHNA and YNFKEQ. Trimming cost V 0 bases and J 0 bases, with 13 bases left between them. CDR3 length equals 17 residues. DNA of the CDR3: TGTGCCAGCAGCCAAGATGGAGGGGGGCCTAGCACAGATACGCAGTATTTT. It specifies CASSQDGGGPSTDTQYF.

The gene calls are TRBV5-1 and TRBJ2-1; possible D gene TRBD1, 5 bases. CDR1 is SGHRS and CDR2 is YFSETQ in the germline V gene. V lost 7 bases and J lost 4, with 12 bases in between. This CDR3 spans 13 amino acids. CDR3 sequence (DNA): TGCGCCAGCGACAGCGAAGCTTACAATGAGCAGTTCTTC. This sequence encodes CASDSEAYNEQFF.

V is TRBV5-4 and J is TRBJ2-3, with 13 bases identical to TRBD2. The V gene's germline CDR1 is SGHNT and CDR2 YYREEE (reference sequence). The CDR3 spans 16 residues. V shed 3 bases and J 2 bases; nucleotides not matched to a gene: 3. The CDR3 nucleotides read TGTGCCAGCAGCTCGGGACTAGCGGGACCCACAGATACGCAGTATTTT. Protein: CASSSGLAGPTDTQYF. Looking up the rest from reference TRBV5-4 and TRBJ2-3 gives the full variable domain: ETGVTQSPTHLIKTRGQQVTLRCSSQSGHNTVSWYQQALGQGPQFIFQYYREEENGRGNFPPRFSGLQFPNYSSELNVNALELDDSALYLCASSSGLAGPTDTQYFGPGTRLTVL.

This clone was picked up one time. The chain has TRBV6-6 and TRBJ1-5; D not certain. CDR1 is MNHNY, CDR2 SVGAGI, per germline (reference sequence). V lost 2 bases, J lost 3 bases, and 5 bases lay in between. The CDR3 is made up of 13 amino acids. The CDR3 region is CASSYESNQPQHF. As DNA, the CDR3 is TGTGCCAGCAGTTACGAGTCCAATCAGCCCCAGCATTTT.

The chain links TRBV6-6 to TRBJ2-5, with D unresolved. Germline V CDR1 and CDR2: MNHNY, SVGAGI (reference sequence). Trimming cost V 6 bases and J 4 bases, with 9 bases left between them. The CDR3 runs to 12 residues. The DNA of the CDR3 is TGTGCCAGCAGCCGGGCTGGAGAGACCCAGTACTTC. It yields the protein CASSRAGETQYF.

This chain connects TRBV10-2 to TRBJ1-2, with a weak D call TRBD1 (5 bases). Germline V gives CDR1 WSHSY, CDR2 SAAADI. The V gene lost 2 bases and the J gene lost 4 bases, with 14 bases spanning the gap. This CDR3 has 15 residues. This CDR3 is CASSEVPGPSYGYTF. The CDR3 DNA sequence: TGCGCCAGCAGTGAGGTGCCGGGACCTAGCTATGGCTACACCTTC.

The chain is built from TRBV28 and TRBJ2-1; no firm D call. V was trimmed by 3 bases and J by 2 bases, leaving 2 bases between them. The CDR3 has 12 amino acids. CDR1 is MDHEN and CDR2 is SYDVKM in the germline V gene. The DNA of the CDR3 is TGTGCCAGCAGTTTGACCTACAATGAGCAGTTCTTC. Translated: CASSLTYNEQFF.

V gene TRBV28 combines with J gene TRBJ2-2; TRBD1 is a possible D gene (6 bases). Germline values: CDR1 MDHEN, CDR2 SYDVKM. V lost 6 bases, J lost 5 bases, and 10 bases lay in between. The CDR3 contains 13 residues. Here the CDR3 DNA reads TGTGCCAGCAGCTACAGGGAAACCGGGGAGCTGTTTTTT. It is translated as CASSYRETGELFF.

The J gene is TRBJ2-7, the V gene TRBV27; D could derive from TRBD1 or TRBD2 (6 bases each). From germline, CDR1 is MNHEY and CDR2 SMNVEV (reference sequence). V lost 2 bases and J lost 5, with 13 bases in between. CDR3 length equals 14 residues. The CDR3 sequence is CASSLEGGSNEQYF. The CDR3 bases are TGTGCCAGCAGTTTAGAGGGGGGTTCAAACGAGCAGTACTTC.

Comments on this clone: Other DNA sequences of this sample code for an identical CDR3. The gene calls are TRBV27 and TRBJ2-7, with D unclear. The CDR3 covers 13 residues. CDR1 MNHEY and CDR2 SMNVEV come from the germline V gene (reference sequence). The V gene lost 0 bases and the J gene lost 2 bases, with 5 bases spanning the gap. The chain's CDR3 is CASSLSATYEQYF. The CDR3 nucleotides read TGTGCCAGCAGTTTATCTGCGACCTACGAGCAGTACTTC.

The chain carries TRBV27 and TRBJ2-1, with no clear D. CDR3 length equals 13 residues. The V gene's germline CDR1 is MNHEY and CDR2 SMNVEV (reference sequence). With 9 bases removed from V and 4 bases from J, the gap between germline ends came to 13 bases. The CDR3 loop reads CASGRGDYNEQFF. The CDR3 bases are TGTGCCAGTGGACGTGGGGATTACAATGAGCAGTTCTTC.

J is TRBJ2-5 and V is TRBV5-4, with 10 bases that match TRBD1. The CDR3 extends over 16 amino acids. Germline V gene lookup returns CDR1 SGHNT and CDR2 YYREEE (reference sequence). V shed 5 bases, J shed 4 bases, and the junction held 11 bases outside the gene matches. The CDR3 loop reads CASSYPGTGVSETQYF. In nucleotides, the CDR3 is TGTGCCAGCAGTTATCCCGGGACAGGGGTTTCAGAGACCCAGTACTTC.

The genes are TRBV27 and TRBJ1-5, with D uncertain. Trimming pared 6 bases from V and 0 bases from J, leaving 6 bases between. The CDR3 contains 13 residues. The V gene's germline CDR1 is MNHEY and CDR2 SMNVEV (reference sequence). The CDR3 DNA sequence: TGTGCCAGCAGCCAGGTTAGCAATCAGCCCCAGCATTTT. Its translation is CASSQVSNQPQHF.

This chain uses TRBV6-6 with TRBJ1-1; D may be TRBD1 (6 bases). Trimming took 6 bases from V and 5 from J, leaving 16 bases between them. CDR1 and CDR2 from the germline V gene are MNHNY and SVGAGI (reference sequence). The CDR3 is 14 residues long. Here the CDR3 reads CASSLRQVRTEAFF. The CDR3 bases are TGTGCCAGCAGCCTAAGACAGGTCCGGACTGAAGCTTTCTTT.

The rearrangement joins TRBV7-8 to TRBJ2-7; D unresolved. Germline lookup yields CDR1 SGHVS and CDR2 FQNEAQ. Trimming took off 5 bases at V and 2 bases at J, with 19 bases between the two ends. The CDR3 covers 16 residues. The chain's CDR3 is CASSPSGNRPTYEQYF. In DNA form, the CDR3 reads TGTGCCAGCAGCCCATCCGGCAATCGGCCAACCTACGAGCAGTACTTC. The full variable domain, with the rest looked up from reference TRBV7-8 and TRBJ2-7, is GAGVSQSPRYKVAKRGQDVALRCDPISGHVSLFWYQQALGQGPEFLTYFQNEAQLDKSGLPSDRFFAERPEGSVSTLKIQRTQQEDSAVYLCASSPSGNRPTYEQYFGPGTRLTVT.

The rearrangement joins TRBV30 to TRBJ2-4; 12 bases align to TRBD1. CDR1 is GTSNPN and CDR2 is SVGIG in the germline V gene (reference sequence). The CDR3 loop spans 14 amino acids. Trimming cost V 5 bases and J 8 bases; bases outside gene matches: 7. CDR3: CAWGGQGAQDIQYF. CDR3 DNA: TGTGCCTGGGGGGGACAGGGGGCGCAGGACATTCAGTACTTC.

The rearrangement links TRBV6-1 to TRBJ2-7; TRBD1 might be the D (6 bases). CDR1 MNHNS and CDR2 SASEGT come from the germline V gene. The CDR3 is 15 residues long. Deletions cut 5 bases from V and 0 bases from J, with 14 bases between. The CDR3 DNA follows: TGTGCCAGCAGTCGGGACACTACGAGCTCCTACGAGCAGTACTTC. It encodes CASSRDTTSSYEQYF.

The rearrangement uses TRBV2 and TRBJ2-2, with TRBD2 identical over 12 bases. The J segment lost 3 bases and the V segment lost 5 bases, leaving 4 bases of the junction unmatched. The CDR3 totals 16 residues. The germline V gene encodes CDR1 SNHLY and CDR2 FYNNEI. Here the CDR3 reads CASSLTSGGYTGELFF. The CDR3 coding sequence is TGTGCCAGCAGTCTCACTAGCGGGGGGTACACCGGGGAGCTGTTTTTT.

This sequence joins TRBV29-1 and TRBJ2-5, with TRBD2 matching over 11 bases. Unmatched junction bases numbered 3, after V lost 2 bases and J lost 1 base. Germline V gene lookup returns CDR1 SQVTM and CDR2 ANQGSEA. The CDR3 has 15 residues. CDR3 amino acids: CSVETSGGLQETQYF. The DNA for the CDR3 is TGCAGCGTTGAAACTAGCGGGGGCCTCCAAGAGACCCAGTACTTC.

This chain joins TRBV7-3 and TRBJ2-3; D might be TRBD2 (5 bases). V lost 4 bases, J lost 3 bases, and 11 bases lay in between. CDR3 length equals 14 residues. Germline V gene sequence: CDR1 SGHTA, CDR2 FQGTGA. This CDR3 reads CASSWLRGTDTQYF. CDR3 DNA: TGTGCCAGCAGCTGGCTTCGGGGTACAGATACGCAGTATTTT. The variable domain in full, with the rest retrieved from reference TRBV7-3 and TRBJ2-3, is GAGVSQTPSNKVTEKGKYVELRCDPISGHTALYWYRQSLGQGPEFLIYFQGTGAADDSGLPNDRFFAVRPEGSVSTLKIQRTERGDSAVYLCASSWLRGTDTQYFGPGTRLTVL.